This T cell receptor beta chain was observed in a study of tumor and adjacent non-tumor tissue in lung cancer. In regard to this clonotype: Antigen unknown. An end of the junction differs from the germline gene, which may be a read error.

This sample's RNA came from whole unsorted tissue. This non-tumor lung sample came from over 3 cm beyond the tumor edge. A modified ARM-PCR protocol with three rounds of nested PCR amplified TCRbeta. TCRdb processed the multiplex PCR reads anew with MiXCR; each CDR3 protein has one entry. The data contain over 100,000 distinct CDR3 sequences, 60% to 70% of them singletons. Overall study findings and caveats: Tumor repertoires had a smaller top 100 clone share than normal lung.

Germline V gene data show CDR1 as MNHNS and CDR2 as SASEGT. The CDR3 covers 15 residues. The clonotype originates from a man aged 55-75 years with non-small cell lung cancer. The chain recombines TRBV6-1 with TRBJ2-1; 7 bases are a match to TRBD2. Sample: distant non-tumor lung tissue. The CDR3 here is CTSCESGTSYNEQFF. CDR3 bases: TGTACCAGCTGTGAAAGCGGGACCTCCTACAATGAGCAGTTCTTC.